The entry below gives a single T cell receptor (beta chain) sequence along with its context. This sample was taken from a study of blood T cell repertoires in COVID-19. On the study more broadly: Researchers got acute and convalescent COVID-19 samples from the United States, Italy and Spain. PBMCs, B-cell-depleted T cells, or T cells provided the cDNA or gDNA that made up the material.

Per the original methods: Estimation of nucleated cell counts was performed using reference gene primer amplification. Profiled with immunoSEQ multiplex PCR; TCRdb holds only in-frame clones, not every one. Clone size and the V and J calls come from that table; the DNA yielded D and trimming. Among 55,000 to 90,000 clones listed, 86% were seen once. V gave up 6 bases and J gave up 7 bases, with 15 bases separating them. Germline CDR1 reads LNHDA; CDR2 reads SQIVND (reference sequence). The CDR3 is made up of 14 amino acids. The sequence was obtained from an older man with active COVID-19. The chain employs TRBV19 and TRBJ1-4, with D possibly TRBD1 on 6 matching bases. The sequencing input was peripheral blood. The DNA of the CDR3 is TGTGCCAGTAGGCGGACAGTTGGGGGTGAAAAACTGTTTTTT. Its protein is CASRRTVGGEKLFF. Looking up the rest from reference TRBV19 and TRBJ1-4 gives the full variable domain: DGGITQSPKYLFRKEGQNVTLSCEQNLNHDAMYWYRQDPGQGLRLIYYSQIVNDFQKGDIAEGYSVSREKKESFPLTVTSAQKNPTAFYLCASRRTVGGEKLFFGSGTQLSVL.